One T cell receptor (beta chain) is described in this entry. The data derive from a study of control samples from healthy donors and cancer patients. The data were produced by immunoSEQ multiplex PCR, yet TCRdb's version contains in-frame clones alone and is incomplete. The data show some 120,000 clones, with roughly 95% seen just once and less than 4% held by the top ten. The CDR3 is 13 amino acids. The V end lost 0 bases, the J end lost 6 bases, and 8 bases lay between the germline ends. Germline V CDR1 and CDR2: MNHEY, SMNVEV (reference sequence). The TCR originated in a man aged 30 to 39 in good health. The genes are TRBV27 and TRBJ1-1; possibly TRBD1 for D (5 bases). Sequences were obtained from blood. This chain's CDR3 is CASSLSGLSEAFF. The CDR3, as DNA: TGTGCCAGCAGTTTATCGGGGCTATCTGAAGCTTTCTTT.